These 10 T cell receptor beta chains were all obtained from the same sample, sequenced in a study of shared clonotypes between healthy human individuals. Only in-frame clones appear in the TCRdb table, and some are missing; sequencing was by immunoSEQ multiplex PCR. The table lists roughly 170,000 clones, approximately 61% of them singletons. Source material: memory CD4+ T cells sorted from blood. Subset of the sample: CD45RA-negative fraction. The receptor set was obtained from a man younger than 40 in good health.

This clone appeared a few times. The CDR3 sequence is CASSSGPDTEAFF. The CDR3 DNA sequence: TGCGCCAGCAGCTCCGGACCCGACACTGAAGCTTTCTTT. The chain carries TRBV5-1 and TRBJ1-1; no reliable D call. Trimming cost V 3 bases and J 3 bases, with 9 bases left between them. The CDR3 loop spans 13 amino acids. Germline lookup yields CDR1 SGHRS and CDR2 YFSETQ.

V and J are TRBV5-1 and TRBJ1-2; 7 nucleotides match TRBD1. The CDR3 contains 13 residues. Germline V lookup: CDR1 SGHRS, CDR2 YFSETQ. J lost 7 bases, V lost 0 bases, and 3 bases had no gene match. CDR3 in DNA: TGCGCCAGCAGCTTGGGACAGGGCTCTGGCTACACCTTC. This gives the protein CASSLGQGSGYTF.

The rearrangement joins TRBV7-3 to TRBJ2-1; D gene uncertain. Trimming shortened V by 1 base and J by 8 bases, and 6 bases separated the two germline ends. The CDR3 has 12 residues. CDR1 SGHTA and CDR2 FQGTGA come from the germline V gene. CDR3 bases: TGTGCCAGCAGCTTAATTAGGGATGAGCAGTTCTTC. It is translated as CASSLIRDEQFF. The variable domain in full, with the rest retrieved from reference TRBV7-3 and TRBJ2-1, is GAGVSQTPSNKVTEKGKYVELRCDPISGHTALYWYRQSLGQGPEFLIYFQGTGAADDSGLPNDRFFAVRPEGSVSTLKIQRTERGDSAVYLCASSLIRDEQFFGPGTRLTVL.

This clone was counted once. The chain uses TRBV7-9 and TRBJ2-2; 12 nucleotides align to TRBD2. The CDR3 contains 16 residues. Germline-derived CDR1 and CDR2 are SEHNR and FQNEAQ (reference sequence). After removal of 4 bases from V and 4 bases from J, the junction contained 4 bases not matched to a gene. The CDR3 sequence: CASSSPSGRGTGELFF. The CDR3 region has the DNA TGTGCCAGCAGCTCGCCTAGCGGGAGGGGCACCGGGGAGCTGTTTTTT.

Points on this clone: The same CDR3 can be traced to other DNA sequences in this sample. V and J are TRBV6-1 and TRBJ2-3; D not resolved. In germline, CDR1 is MNHNS, CDR2 SASEGT. Trimming took off 5 bases at V and 5 bases at J, with 5 bases between the two ends. CDR3 length equals 11 residues. The CDR3 reads CASSLLDTQYF. The CDR3 DNA follows: TGTGCCAGCAGTTTACTAGATACGCAGTATTTT.

As to this clone: This CDR3 is also generated by other DNA sequences in the sample. The chain combines TRBV5-1 with TRBJ2-6, with unresolved D. CDR1 and CDR2 from the germline V gene are SGHRS and YFSETQ. CDR3 size: 14 residues. Trimming took off 5 bases at V and 0 bases at J, with 6 bases between the two ends. The CDR3 loop reads CASRDSSGANVLTF. CDR3 DNA sequence: TGCGCCAGCAGGGATTCCTCTGGGGCCAACGTCCTGACTTTC.

The rearrangement uses TRBV7-6 and TRBJ2-5; 13 bases are shared with TRBD2. This CDR3 contains 19 residues. Trimming at V came to 0 bases and at J to 4 bases, leaving 11 bases not matched to a gene. CDR1 and CDR2 from the germline V gene are SGHVS and FNYEAQ. CDR3 sequence (DNA): TGTGCCAGCAGCTTAGCGCTTGTACTAGCGGGAGGGCCTGGAGAGACCCAGTACTTC. This codes for CASSLALVLAGGPGETQYF.

V is TRBV7-9 and J is TRBJ2-1; TRBD2 matches 12 bases. The CDR3 has 16 amino acids. The V gene end was trimmed by 6 bases and the J gene end by 9 bases; junction bases not matched to a gene: 12. Germline V lookup: CDR1 SEHNR, CDR2 FQNEAQ (reference sequence). The CDR3: CASRPSRTSGVGEQFF. The CDR3 DNA is TGTGCCAGCAGACCTTCTCGGACTAGCGGGGTCGGTGAGCAGTTCTTC. Full variable domain (missing parts from reference TRBV7-9 and TRBJ2-1): DTGVSQNPRHKITKRGQNVTFRCDPISEHNRLYWYRQTLGQGPEFLTYFQNEAQLEKSRLLSDRFSAERPKGSFSTLEIQRTEQGDSAMYLCASRPSRTSGVGEQFFGPGTRLTVL.

The chain couples TRBV7-2 to TRBJ1-2, with TRBD1 as a possible D gene (5 bases). CDR3 length: 13 amino acids. Trimming took 5 bases from V and 2 from J, leaving 9 bases between them. Germline loops: CDR1 SGHTA, CDR2 FQGNSA. The CDR3 spells CASSPRANYGYTF. The CDR3 DNA follows: TGTGCCAGCAGCCCCAGGGCCAACTATGGCTACACCTTC.

The CDR3 protein is CASSRRQNTEAFF. CDR3 bases: TGCGCCAGCAGCCGCCGGCAGAACACTGAAGCTTTCTTT. The genes are TRBV4-3 and TRBJ1-1, with D hard to call. V was cut by 4 bases and J by 1 base, with 7 bases left in between. CDR3 length: 13 amino acids. Per germline, CDR1 LGHNA and CDR2 YSLEER.